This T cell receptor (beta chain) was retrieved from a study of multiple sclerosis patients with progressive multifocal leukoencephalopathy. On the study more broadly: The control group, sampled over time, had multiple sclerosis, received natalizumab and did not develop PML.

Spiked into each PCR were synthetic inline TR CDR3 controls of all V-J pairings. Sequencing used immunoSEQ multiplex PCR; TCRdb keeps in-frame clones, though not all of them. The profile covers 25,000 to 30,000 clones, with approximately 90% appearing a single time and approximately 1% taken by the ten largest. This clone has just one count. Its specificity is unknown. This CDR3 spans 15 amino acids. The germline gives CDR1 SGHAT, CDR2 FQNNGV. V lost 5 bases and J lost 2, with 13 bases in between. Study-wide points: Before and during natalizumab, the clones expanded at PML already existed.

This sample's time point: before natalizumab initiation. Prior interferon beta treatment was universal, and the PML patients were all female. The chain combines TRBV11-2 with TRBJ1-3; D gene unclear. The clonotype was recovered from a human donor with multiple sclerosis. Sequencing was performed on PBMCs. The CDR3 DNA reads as TGTGCCAGCAGCCCCGGCCACGGGCCTGGAAACACCATATATTTT. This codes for CASSPGHGPGNTIYF. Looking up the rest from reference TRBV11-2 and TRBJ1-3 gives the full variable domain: EAGVAQSPRYKIIEKRQSVAFWCNPISGHATLYWYQQILGQGPKLLIQFQNNGVVDDSQLPKDRFSAERLKGVDSTLKIQPAKLEDSAVYLCASSPGHGPGNTIYFGEGSWLTVV.